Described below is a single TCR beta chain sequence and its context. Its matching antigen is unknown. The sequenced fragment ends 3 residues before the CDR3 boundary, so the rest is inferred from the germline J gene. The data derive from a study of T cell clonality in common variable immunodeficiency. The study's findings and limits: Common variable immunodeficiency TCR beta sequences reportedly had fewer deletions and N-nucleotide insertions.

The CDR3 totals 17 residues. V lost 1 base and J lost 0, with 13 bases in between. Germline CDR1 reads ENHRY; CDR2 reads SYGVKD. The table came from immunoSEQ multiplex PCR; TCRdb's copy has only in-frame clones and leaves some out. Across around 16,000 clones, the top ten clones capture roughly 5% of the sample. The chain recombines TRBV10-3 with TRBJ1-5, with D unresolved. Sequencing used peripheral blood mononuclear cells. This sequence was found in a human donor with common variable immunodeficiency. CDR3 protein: CAISEYDTAGSNQPQHF. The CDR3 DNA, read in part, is TGTGCCATCAGTGAGTACGACACTGCGGGTAGCAATCAGCCC.